This T cell receptor (beta chain) came from a study of T cell responses to AZD1222 COVID-19 vaccine. Measured with immunoSEQ multiplex PCR; TCRdb has only the in-frame clones, and not every one. The sample has approximately 100,000 clones, around 90% seen once; the top ten hold less than 10%. Germline lookup yields CDR1 SEHNR and CDR2 FQNEAQ (reference sequence). J was trimmed by 6 bases and V by 6 bases; bases with no gene match: 11. The CDR3 contains 17 residues. This TCR came from an adult who received the AZD1222 COVID-19 vaccine. The rearrangement joins TRBV7-9 to TRBJ2-1; 13 nucleotides agree with TRBD2. This material consisted of peripheral blood, taken 28 days after the second AZD1222 dose. CDR3 sequence: CASRSWTSGGNFNEQFF. CDR3 coding DNA: TGTGCCAGCAGATCTTGGACTAGCGGGGGAAACTTCAATGAGCAGTTCTTC.